The 25 T cell receptor beta chains below were found in one sample sequenced in a study of cytomegalovirus exposure and HLA in healthy donors. Amplification used 60 Vbeta primers and 13 Jbeta primers. The data were produced by immunoSEQ multiplex PCR, yet TCRdb's version contains in-frame clones alone and is incomplete. The listing records 30,000 to 35,000 clones. The source material was PBMCs. The receptors stem from a woman in her thirties or forties in good health and CMV-seropositive.

CDR3 nucleotides: TGTGCCAGCAGTCCAGACAGCGGGAGGGCCAATGAGCAGTTCTTC. This codes for CASSPDSGRANEQFF. The chain recombines TRBV28 with TRBJ2-1; 10 bases map to TRBD2. CDR1 and CDR2 (germline): MDHEN, SYDVKM. J was trimmed by 6 bases and V by 5 bases; bases with no gene match: 7. The CDR3 covers 15 residues.

The V and J genes are TRBV7-7 and TRBJ2-1; 7 positions agree with TRBD2. The CDR3 totals 15 residues. From germline, CDR1 is SSHAT and CDR2 FNYEAQ (reference sequence). The V and J ends lost 5 bases and 6 bases, in that order; junction bases with no gene match: 10. The CDR3 is CASSPGSTGGNEQFF. In DNA form, the CDR3 reads TGTGCCAGCAGCCCGGGATCAACGGGGGGCAATGAGCAGTTCTTC.

V is TRBV6-1 and J is TRBJ1-1, with a weak D call TRBD1 (6 bases). This CDR3 is 14 amino acids long. Trimming shortened V by 5 bases and J by 6 bases, and 16 bases separated the two germline ends. CDR1 MNHNS and CDR2 SASEGT come from the germline V gene. The CDR3, as DNA: TGTGCCAGCAGTCCTTTTTCAGGGGAAGCTGAAGCTTTCTTT. This codes for CASSPFSGEAEAFF.

This CDR3 is CASSVGGGISTDTQYF. CDR3 coding DNA: TGTGCCAGCAGCGTAGGAGGGGGCATAAGCACAGATACGCAGTATTTT. The chain employs TRBV9 and TRBJ2-3; 7 bases map to TRBD1. The CDR3 is made up of 16 amino acids. Germline CDR1 reads SGDLS; CDR2 reads YYNGEE. V trimming: 0 bases; J trimming: 0 bases; junction bases outside the gene matches: 4.

The gene calls are TRBV6-5 and TRBJ1-5, with 8 bases that match TRBD1. From germline, CDR1 is MNHEY and CDR2 SVGAGI. This CDR3 region has 15 residues. V lost 5 bases to trimming and J lost 7 bases; unmatched junction nucleotides: 10. CDR3 loop: CASSTDRVGGQPQHF. As DNA, the CDR3 is TGTGCCAGCAGTACGGACAGGGTGGGGGGACAGCCCCAGCATTTT.

The chain links TRBV27 to TRBJ2-1, with a tentative D call TRBD1 (7 bases). CDR3 length equals 15 residues. The germline V gene encodes CDR1 MNHEY and CDR2 SMNVEV (reference sequence). V lost 6 bases and J 2 bases, leaving 14 bases between the germline ends. The CDR3 bases are TGTGCCAGCAGCCCCTCAGGGGGGCCCTACAATGAGCAGTTCTTC. Its translation: CASSPSGGPYNEQFF.

V is TRBV2 and J is TRBJ2-5; 7 positions match TRBD2. J gave up 2 bases and V 6 bases, and 12 bases lay outside the gene matches. CDR1 is SNHLY, CDR2 FYNNEI, per germline. CDR3 length: 16 residues. CDR3 region: CASSGFPGLPQETQYF. CDR3 bases: TGTGCCAGCAGCGGATTTCCGGGACTACCTCAAGAGACCCAGTACTTC.

Comments on this clone: Other DNA variants within this sample encode the same CDR3. The chain links TRBV15 to TRBJ2-7, with D possibly matching TRBD2 (6 bases). Trimming shortened V by 0 bases and J by 3 bases, and 12 bases separated the two germline ends. The CDR3 sequence is 15 residues long. Germline V CDR1 and CDR2: LNHNV, YYDKDF (reference sequence). The CDR3 protein is CATSRDLGGGYEQYF. The CDR3 bases are TGTGCCACCAGCAGAGATCTGGGAGGAGGCTACGAGCAGTACTTC.

The V and J genes are TRBV7-8 and TRBJ1-2; D is unclear. V was clipped by 5 bases and J by 6 bases, with 16 bases between them. CDR3 length equals 14 residues. Germline assignment: CDR1 SGHVS and CDR2 FQNEAQ. The CDR3 is CASSVRVPKDGYTF. The CDR3 region has the DNA TGTGCCAGCAGCGTGAGGGTCCCAAAAGATGGCTACACCTTC.

This sequence joins TRBV6-6 and TRBJ1-3, with 8 bases fitting TRBD1. CDR1 is MNHNY, CDR2 SVGAGI, per germline (reference sequence). J was trimmed by 0 bases and V by 5 bases; bases with no gene match: 3. The length of the CDR3 is 15 residues. CDR3 in DNA: TGTGCCAGCAGTATGGACAGGGTCTCTGGAAACACCATATATTTT. Translating it yields CASSMDRVSGNTIYF.

The chain uses TRBV7-2 and TRBJ1-6; the D is unclear. This CDR3 spans 16 amino acids. From germline, CDR1 is SGHTA and CDR2 FQGNSA. The V gene lost 0 bases and the J gene lost 0 bases, with 6 bases spanning the gap. CDR3 coding DNA: TGTGCCAGCAGCTTAGCGCGGAACTCCTATAATTCACCCCTCCACTTT. Protein sequence: CASSLARNSYNSPLHF.

The CDR3 is CASSFGGSNTGELFF. In DNA form, the CDR3 reads TGTGCCAGCAGCTTTGGGGGGTCGAACACCGGGGAGCTGTTTTTT. V is TRBV5-4 and J is TRBJ2-2, with a tentative D call TRBD2 (6 bases). V was cut by 2 bases and J by 0 bases, with 8 bases left in between. Germline loops: CDR1 SGHNT, CDR2 YYREEE (reference sequence). CDR3 length: 15 residues.

The chain uses TRBV7-3 and TRBJ1-1; 8 bases match TRBD1. This CDR3 is 13 amino acids long. CDR1 is SGHTA and CDR2 is FQGTGA in the germline V gene. With V trimmed by 1 base and J by 5 bases, 0 bases remained unmatched. CDR3 protein: CASSLRQGTEAFF. Here the CDR3 DNA reads TGTGCCAGCAGCTTAAGACAGGGGACTGAAGCTTTCTTT.

CDR3 in amino acids: CASSYSGRSGNEQYF. As DNA, the CDR3 is TGTGCCAGCAGTTACTCTGGGAGGTCGGGGAATGAGCAGTACTTC. The V call is TRBV6-6, the J call TRBJ2-7; TRBD2 might be the D (6 bases). Per germline, CDR1 MNHNY and CDR2 SVGAGI (reference sequence). This CDR3 spans 15 amino acids. V lost 0 bases and J 7 bases, leaving 16 bases between the germline ends.

CDR3 sequence reads: CASSLVGANYGYTF. Here the CDR3 DNA reads TGTGCCAGCAGCTTAGTCGGAGCCAACTATGGCTACACCTTC. The V and J genes are TRBV7-2 and TRBJ1-2; unclear D gene. Trimming took off 1 base at V and 2 bases at J, with 8 bases between the two ends. The CDR3 is 14 residues long. Germline V gene data show CDR1 as SGHTA and CDR2 as FQGNSA.

The chain uses TRBV5-1 and TRBJ2-5; 8 bases match TRBD1. Germline loops: CDR1 SGHRS, CDR2 YFSETQ. V shed 1 base and J 1 base; nucleotides not matched to a gene: 3. There are 15 residues in the CDR3. CDR3 sequence (DNA): TGCGCCAGCAGCTTGCTGACAGGGGCCCAAGAGACCCAGTACTTC. Amino acids: CASSLLTGAQETQYF.

This chain connects TRBV5-1 to TRBJ1-2; weak D call: TRBD1 (5 bases). CDR1 is SGHRS and CDR2 is YFSETQ in the germline V gene. This CDR3 has 14 residues. Trimming removed 5 bases from V and 5 bases from J, with 16 bases in between. CDR3 nucleotide sequence: TGCGCCAGCAGTCCTGGGGGGTTTCTTTATGGCTACACCTTC. Translating gives CASSPGGFLYGYTF.

This chain joins TRBV19 and TRBJ2-7; D is unresolved. V was cut by 5 bases and J by 2 bases, with 13 bases left in between. The CDR3 is made up of 14 amino acids. CDR1 and CDR2 from the germline V gene are LNHDA and SQIVND (reference sequence). The CDR3 region has the DNA TGTGCCAGTAGTCCCGGAGCCGGAGCCTACGAGCAGTACTTC. It codes for CASSPGAGAYEQYF.

The chain carries TRBV30 and TRBJ2-7; 7 nucleotides agree with TRBD2. The J segment lost 7 bases and the V segment lost 5 bases, leaving 11 bases of the junction unmatched. The CDR3 is made up of 13 amino acids. Looked up from germline, CDR1 is GTSNPN and CDR2 is SVGIG (reference sequence). The chain's CDR3 is CAWGRLAPLEQYF. The CDR3, as DNA: TGTGCCTGGGGCCGACTAGCACCTCTTGAGCAGTACTTC.

The CDR3 DNA is TGTGCCAGCAGCGCTGACCCGGGGATCCCTGAAGCTTTCTTT. Amino acids: CASSADPGIPEAFF. V and J are TRBV2 and TRBJ1-1, with D unresolved. This CDR3 comprises 14 residues. V was cut by 6 bases and J by 6 bases, with 17 bases left in between. Germline V gives CDR1 SNHLY, CDR2 FYNNEI.

The chain has TRBV5-4 and TRBJ2-7; 12 bases agree with TRBD2. V lost 2 bases and J lost 7; bases outside the gene matches: 7. Germline lookup yields CDR1 SGHNT and CDR2 YYREEE (reference sequence). The CDR3 consists of 15 residues. CDR3 protein: CASSLTTSGSREQYF. DNA for the CDR3: TGTGCCAGCAGCTTAACGACTAGCGGGAGTAGGGAGCAGTACTTC.

This chain joins TRBV19 and TRBJ1-1; TRBD1 might be the D (6 bases). This CDR3 has 12 amino acids. In germline, CDR1 is LNHDA, CDR2 SQIVND (reference sequence). Trimming took 4 bases from V and 8 from J, leaving 11 bases between them. Written as DNA, the CDR3 is TGTGCCAGTAGTAACAGGGAGAGCGAAGCTTTCTTT. Its protein product is CASSNRESEAFF.

The rearrangement joins TRBV9 to TRBJ1-1, with 8 positions matching TRBD1. CDR3 length: 13 residues. Trimming at V came to 4 bases and at J to 3 bases, leaving 2 bases not matched to a gene. Germline V gene data show CDR1 as SGDLS and CDR2 as YYNGEE. The CDR3 reads CASSPQGDTEAFF. The CDR3 bases are TGTGCCAGCAGCCCACAGGGGGACACTGAAGCTTTCTTT.

The genes are TRBV18 and TRBJ2-1; D unclear. V lost 6 bases to trimming and J lost 2 bases, with 11 bases between them. The CDR3 totals 14 residues. Germline lookup yields CDR1 KGHSH and CDR2 LQKENI. The CDR3 sequence: CASSNGRTYNEQFF. For the CDR3, the DNA is TGTGCCAGCTCGAATGGGCGTACCTACAATGAGCAGTTCTTC.

This chain links TRBV6-5 with TRBJ2-3; D not certain. The V gene's germline CDR1 is MNHEY and CDR2 SVGAGI. Trimming took off 0 bases at V and 4 bases at J, with 8 bases between the two ends. The CDR3 spans 14 residues. CDR3 region: CASSYSILADTQYF. CDR3 in DNA: TGTGCCAGCAGTTACTCCATACTGGCAGATACGCAGTATTTT.